This T cell receptor beta chain was retrieved from a study of T cell responses to AZD1222 COVID-19 vaccine. Produced via immunoSEQ multiplex PCR; TCRdb's table is partial and in-frame only. The profile shows more than 110,000 clones, about 90% of them singletons. V was trimmed by 3 bases and J by 2 bases, leaving 9 bases between them. The CDR3 runs 13 residues. CDR1 is SGHRS, CDR2 YFSETQ, per germline. About this clone: Its cognate antigen is unknown.

Notes on the study in general: Clonal diversity was possibly underestimated, and the donors were mostly white British, with more females. A reported finding is that nearly half of spike-specific TCRs target unmutated variant regions. Two doses of AZD1222 preceded a rise in Spike-specific TCR breadth and depth. Seropositive AZD1222 recipients at baseline numbered only five or six.

This chain uses TRBV5-1 with TRBJ2-7; possible D gene TRBD1, 5 bases. This specimen consisted of peripheral blood, obtained on day 0 of AZD1222 vaccination. The TCR originated in an adult in good health. The CDR3 bases are TGCGCCAGCAGCTGGGGCGGAACCTACGAGCAGTACTTC. Protein product: CASSWGGTYEQYF. Full variable domain (remainder filled in from reference TRBV5-1 and TRBJ2-7): KAGVTQTPRYLIKTRGQQVTLSCSPISGHRSVSWYQQTPGQGLQFLFEYFSETQRNKGNFPGRFSGRQFSNSRSEMNVSTLELGDSALYLCASSWGGTYEQYFGPGTRLTVT.